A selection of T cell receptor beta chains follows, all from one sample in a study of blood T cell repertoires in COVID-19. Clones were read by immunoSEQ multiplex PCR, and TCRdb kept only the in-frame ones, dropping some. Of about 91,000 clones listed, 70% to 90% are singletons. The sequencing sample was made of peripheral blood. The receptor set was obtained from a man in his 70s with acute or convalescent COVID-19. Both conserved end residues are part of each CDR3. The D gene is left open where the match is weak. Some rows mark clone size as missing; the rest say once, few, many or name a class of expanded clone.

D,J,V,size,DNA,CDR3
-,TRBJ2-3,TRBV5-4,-,TGTGCCAGCAGCCGTTTGACGACTAGGGACACAGATACGCAGTATTTT,CASSRLTTRDTDTQYF
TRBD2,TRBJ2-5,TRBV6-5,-,TGTGCCAGCAGTTACTACAGCGGGGGCGGTCAAGAGACCCAGTACTTC,CASSYYSGGGQETQYF
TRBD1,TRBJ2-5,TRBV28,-,TGTGCCAGCAGTTCAACAGGGGGCGTCCAAGAGACCCAGTACTTC,CASSSTGGVQETQYF
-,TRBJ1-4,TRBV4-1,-,TGCGCCAGCAGCCAAAATCTAGGTAATGAAAAACTGTTTTTT,CASSQNLGNEKLFF
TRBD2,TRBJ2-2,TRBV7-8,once,TGTGCCAGCAGCTTAGTTACAGCGGGGAGAACCGGGGAGCTGTTTTTT,CASSLVTAGRTGELFF
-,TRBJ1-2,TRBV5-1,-,TGCGCCAGCAGCTTCACCCCCATGGGAGGCCGCTCTGATGGCTACACCTTC,CASSFTPMGGRSDGYTF
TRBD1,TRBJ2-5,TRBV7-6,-,TGTGCCAGCAGCTTTACACAGGGGCTAGGGGGGACCCAGTACTTC,CASSFTQGLGGTQYF
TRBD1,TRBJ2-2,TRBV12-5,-,TGTGCTAGTGGTCGGACAGGGACCGGGGAGCTGTTTTTT,CASGRTGTGELFF
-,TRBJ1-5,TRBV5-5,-,TGTGCCAGCAGCTTACGGGGTTCCAATCAGCCCCAGCATTTT,CASSLRGSNQPQHF
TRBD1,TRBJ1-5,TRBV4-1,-,TGCGCCAGCAGCCAAGATCACCGGGACAGGGAGAGCAAGCATTTT,CASSQDHRDRESKHF
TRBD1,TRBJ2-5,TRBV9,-,TGTGCCAGCAGCTCCCGCGGACAGGCGGGAGAGACCCAGTACTTC,CASSSRGQAGETQYF
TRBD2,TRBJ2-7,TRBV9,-,TGTGCCAGCAGCGTCAGCGGGGGGGCGCACGAGCAGTACTTC,CASSVSGGAHEQYF
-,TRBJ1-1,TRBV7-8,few,TGTGCCAGCATAGGGGGTTGGGTCACTGAAGCTTTCTTT,CASIGGWVTEAFF
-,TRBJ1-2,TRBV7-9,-,TGTGCCAGCAGCTTAGCTGGGGAGGGAGGCTACACCTTC,CASSLAGEGGYTF
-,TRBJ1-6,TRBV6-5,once,TGTGCCAGCAAGCGGGGGCAGGGAAGTTCACCCCTCCACTTT,CASKRGQGSSPLHF
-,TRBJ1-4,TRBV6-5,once,TGTGCCAGCAGTTATGCAGGAAGTAATGAAAAACTGTTTTTT,CASSYAGSNEKLFF
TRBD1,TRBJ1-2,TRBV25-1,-,TGTGCCAGCAGTGAAGAGGCGGGACAGGGGGCATGCTACACCTTC,CASSEEAGQGACYTF
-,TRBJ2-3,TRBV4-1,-,TGCGCCAGCAGCCAGGTGAGGCTTGGACCAGGGTCTGTTGGGGATACGCAGTATTTT,CASSQVRLGPGSVGDTQYF
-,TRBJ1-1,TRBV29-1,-,TGCAGCGTAGGGGGGGCCGGGATGAACACTGAAGCTTTCTTT,CSVGGAGMNTEAFF
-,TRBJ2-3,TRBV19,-,TGTGCCAGTAGTTTGCTCCAGGGGGGTGTCACAGATACGCAGTATTTT,CASSLLQGGVTDTQYF
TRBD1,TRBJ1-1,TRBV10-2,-,TGCGCCAGCAGTGTTTGGGACAGGGGGGACACTGAAGCTTTCTTT,CASSVWDRGDTEAFF
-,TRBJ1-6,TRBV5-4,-,TGTGCCAGCAGCTTGGGACTCGCCGCGGCGGATTCACCCCTCCACTTT,CASSLGLAAADSPLHF
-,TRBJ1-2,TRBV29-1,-,TGCAGCGTTGAAAGTCAGTCTGGCTATGGCTACACCTTC,CSVESQSGYGYTF
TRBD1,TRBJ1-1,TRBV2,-,TGTGCCAGCAGGTCTCAGGGGGCCTTGAACACTGAAGCTTTCTTT,CASRSQGALNTEAFF
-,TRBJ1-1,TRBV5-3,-,TGTGCCAGAAGCTTGGCCCGGATAGGGGGTAAATCTGAAGCTTTCTTT,CARSLARIGGKSEAFF
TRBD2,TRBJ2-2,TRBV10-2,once,TGCGCCAGCAGAGTGACTAGCGGGGGCCCCGGGGAGCTGTTTTTT,CASRVTSGGPGELFF
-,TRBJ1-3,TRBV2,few,TGTGCCAGCAGATTGGGAGTAACCATATATTTT,CASRLGVTIYF
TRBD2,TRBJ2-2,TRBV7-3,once,TGTGCCAGCAGCCCGACTAGCGGGGGAGGGGAGCTGTTTTTT,CASSPTSGGGELFF
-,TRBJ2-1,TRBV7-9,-,TGTGCCAGCAGCTTAGAAGCCCTAGCGAAAAATGAGCAGTTCTTC,CASSLEALAKNEQFF
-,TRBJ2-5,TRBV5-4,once,TGTGCCAGCAGCCCCTCATCGGGGGAGGAGACCCAGTACTTC,CASSPSSGEETQYF
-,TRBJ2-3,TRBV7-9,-,TGTGCCAGCAGCCCAAAACACAGGGAGACAGATACGCAGTATTTT,CASSPKHRETDTQYF
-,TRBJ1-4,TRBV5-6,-,TGTGCCAGCAGCTTGGGGACAGCGTTCGGAAAACTGTTTTTT,CASSLGTAFGKLFF
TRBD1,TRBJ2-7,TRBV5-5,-,TGTGCCAGCAGCTTGGCCCCCACCACAGGGGGTAACCCATACGAGCAGTACTTC,CASSLAPTTGGNPYEQYF
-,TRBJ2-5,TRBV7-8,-,TGTGCCAGCAGCCCCTCTCTGGGGGCGCAGACCCAGTACTTC,CASSPSLGAQTQYF
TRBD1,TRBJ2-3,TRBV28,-,TGTGCCAGCAGCATACCCGACAGGGCGGGAGATACGCAGTATTTT,CASSIPDRAGDTQYF
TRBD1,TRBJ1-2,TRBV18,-,TGTGCCAGCTCAGATAACACCGGGACAGGGGCTTATGGCTACACCTTC,CASSDNTGTGAYGYTF
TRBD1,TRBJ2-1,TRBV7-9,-,TGTGCCAGCAGCTCTTCAGGGGGCCTATACAATGAGCAGTTCTTC,CASSSSGGLYNEQFF
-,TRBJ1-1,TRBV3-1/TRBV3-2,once,TGTGCCAGCAGCCAAGTGGGGGGGGGAGGCACTGAAGCTTTCTTT,CASSQVGGGGTEAFF
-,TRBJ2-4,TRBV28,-,TGTGCCAGTTACTCCGGAGGCGCCAAAAACATTCAGTACTTC,CASYSGGAKNIQYF
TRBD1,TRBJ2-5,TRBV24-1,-,TGTGCCACCAGCCTAGGACAGGGATATCAAGAGACCCAGTACTTC,CATSLGQGYQETQYF